The T cell receptor beta chain described here comes from a study of blood T cell repertoires in COVID-19. Method: immunoSEQ multiplex PCR; TCRdb's copy keeps in-frame clones and lacks some. The sample carries 200,000 to 300,000 clones, about nine tenths recorded once. The CDR3 has 15 residues. V was cut by 3 bases and J by 2 bases, with 14 bases left in between. Germline V gene lookup returns CDR1 SGHTS and CDR2 YDEGEE. This clone came up once. This receptor was identified in a man aged 45-60 years who had been exposed to COVID-19. Material: PBMCs or T cells enriched from blood (not recorded which). The chain links TRBV5-8 to TRBJ1-1; possible D gene TRBD1, 5 bases. CDR3 in DNA: TGTGCCAGCAGCTGGGAGGGTGGGGGAAACACTGAAGCTTTCTTT. This gives the protein CASSWEGGGNTEAFF.